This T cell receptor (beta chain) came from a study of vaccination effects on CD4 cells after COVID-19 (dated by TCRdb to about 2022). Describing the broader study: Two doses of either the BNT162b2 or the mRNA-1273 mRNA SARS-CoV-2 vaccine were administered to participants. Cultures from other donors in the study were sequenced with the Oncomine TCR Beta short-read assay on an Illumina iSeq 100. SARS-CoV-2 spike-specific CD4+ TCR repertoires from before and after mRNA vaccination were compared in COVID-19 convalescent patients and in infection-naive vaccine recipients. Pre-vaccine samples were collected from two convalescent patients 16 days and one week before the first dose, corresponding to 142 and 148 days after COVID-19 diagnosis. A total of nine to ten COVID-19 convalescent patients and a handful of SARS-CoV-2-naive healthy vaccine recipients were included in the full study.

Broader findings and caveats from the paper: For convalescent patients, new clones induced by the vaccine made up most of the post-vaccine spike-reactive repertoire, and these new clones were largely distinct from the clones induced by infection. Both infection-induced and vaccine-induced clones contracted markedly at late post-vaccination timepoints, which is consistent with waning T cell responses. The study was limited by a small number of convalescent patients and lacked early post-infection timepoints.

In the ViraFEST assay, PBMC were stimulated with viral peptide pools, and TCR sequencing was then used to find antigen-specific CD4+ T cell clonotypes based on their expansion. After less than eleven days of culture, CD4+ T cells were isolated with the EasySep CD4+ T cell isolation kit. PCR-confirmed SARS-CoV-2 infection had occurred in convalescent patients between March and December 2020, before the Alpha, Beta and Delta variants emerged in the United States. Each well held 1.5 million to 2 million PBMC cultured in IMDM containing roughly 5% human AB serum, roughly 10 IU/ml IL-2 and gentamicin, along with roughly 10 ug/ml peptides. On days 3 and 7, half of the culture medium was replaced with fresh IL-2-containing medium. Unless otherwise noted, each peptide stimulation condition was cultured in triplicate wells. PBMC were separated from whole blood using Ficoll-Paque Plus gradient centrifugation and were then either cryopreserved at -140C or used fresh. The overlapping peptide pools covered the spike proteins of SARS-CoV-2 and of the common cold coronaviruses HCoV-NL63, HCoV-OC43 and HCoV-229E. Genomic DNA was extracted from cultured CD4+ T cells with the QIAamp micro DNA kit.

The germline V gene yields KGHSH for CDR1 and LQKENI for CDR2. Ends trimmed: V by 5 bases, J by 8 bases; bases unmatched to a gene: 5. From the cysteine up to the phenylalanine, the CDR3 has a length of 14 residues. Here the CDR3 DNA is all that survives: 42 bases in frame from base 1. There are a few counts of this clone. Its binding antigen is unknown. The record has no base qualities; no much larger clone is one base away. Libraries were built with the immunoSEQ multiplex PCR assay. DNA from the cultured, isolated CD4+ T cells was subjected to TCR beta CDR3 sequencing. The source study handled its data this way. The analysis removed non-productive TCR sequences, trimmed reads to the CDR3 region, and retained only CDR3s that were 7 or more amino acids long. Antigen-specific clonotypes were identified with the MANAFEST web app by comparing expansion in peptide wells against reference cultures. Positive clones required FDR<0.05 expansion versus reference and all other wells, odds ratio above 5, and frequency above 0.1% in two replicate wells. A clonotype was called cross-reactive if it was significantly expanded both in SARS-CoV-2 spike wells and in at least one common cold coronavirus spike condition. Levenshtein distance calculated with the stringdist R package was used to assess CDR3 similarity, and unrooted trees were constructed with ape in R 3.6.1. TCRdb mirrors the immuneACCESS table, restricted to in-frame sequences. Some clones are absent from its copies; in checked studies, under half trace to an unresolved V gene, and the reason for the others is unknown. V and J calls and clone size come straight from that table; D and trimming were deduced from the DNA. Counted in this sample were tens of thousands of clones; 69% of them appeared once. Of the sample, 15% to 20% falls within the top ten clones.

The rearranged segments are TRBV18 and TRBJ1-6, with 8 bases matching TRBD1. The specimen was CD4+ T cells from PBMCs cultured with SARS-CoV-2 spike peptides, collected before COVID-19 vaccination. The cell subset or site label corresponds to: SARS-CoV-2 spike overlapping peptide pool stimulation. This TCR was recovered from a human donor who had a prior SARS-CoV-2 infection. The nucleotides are TGTGCCAGCTCATGGACAGGGCGGGATTCACCCCTCCACTTT. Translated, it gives CASSWTGRDSPLHF.